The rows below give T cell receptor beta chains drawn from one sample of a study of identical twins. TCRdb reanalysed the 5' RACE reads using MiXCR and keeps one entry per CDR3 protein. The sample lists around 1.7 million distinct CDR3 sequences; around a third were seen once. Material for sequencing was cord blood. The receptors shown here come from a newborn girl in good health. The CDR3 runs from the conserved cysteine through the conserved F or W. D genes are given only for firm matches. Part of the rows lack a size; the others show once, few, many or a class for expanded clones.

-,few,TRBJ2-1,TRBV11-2,CASSLVQITTDNEQFF,TGTGCCAGCAGCTTAGTGCAGATAACCACCGACAATGAGCAGTTCTTC
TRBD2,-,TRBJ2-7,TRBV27,CASNSLAGGRHEQYF,TGTGCCAGCAATTCATTAGCGGGAGGGCGCCACGAGCAGTACTTC
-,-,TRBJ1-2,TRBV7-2,CASSQEPQFYGYTF,TGTGCCAGCAGCCAGGAGCCACAGTTCTATGGCTACACCTTC
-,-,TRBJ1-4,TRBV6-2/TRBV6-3,CASSDRGARREKLFF,TGTGCCAGCAGTGATCGAGGGGCGCGGAGGGAAAAACTGTTTTTT
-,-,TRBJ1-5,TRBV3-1,CASSHSAGNQPQHF,TGTGCCAGCAGCCACAGTGCGGGCAATCAGCCCCAGCATTTT
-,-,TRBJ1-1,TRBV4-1,CASSQAQSLSTAFF,TGCGCCAGCAGCCAAGCCCAGTCCCTCAGTACGGCTTTCTTT
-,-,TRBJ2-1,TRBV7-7,CASSPTAGSSYNEQFF,TGTGCTAGCAGCCCCACTGCGGGAAGCTCCTACAATGAGCAGTTCTTC
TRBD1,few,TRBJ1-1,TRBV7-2,CASSPTGQLMNTEAFF,TGTGCCAGCAGTCCTACGGGACAGCTTATGAACACTGAAGCTTTCTTT
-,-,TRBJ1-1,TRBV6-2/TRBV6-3,CASSYSITLNTEAFF,TGTGCCAGCAGTTACTCGATTACGCTGAACACTGAAGCTTTCTTT
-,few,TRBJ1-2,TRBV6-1,CASTSTYNYGYTF,TGTGCCAGCACCTCAACCTATAACTATGGCTACACCTTC
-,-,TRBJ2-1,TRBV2,CASPKPAVGKQFF,TGTGCCAGCCCCAAGCCAGCGGTGGGGAAGCAGTTCTTC
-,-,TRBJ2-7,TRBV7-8,CASSQRIGEQYF,TGTGCCAGCAGCCAACGAATCGGCGAGCAGTACTTC
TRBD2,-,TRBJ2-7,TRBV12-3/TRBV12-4,CASWKAGHSYEQYF,TGTGCCAGCTGGAAAGCGGGGCACTCCTACGAGCAGTACTTC
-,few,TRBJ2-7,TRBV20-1,CSAPSGTRTSEQYF,TGCAGTGCTCCATCCGGGACAAGGACCTCCGAGCAGTACTTC
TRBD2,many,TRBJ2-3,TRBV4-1,CASSQEAGGGSTDTQYF,TGCGCCAGCAGCCAAGAGGCGGGCGGGGGGTCTACAGATACGCAGTATTTT